Listed below are T cell receptor beta chains from one sample, sequenced in a study of patients and donors after allogeneic stem cell transplantation. Each CDR3 protein is one row after TCRdb ran MiXCR on the RT-PCR reads. The profile shows about 160,000 distinct CDR3 sequences, 24% of them singletons. Sequencing was carried out using blood, either unsorted or a sorted T cell fraction (not recorded which). The receptors here all came from a human donor who was either an allogeneic HSCT recipient or a stem cell or donor lymphocyte infusion donor (not recorded which). It is not recorded whose cells these are; they may come from a transplant donor. Both conserved end residues are part of each CDR3. The D gene is left open where the match is weak. Clone size is not always given. Where it is, it says once, few, many or a class for expanded clones.

abundance	d_gene	j_gene	len	v_gene	CDR3aa	CDR3nt
many	NA	TRBJ1-6	14	TRBV12-3/TRBV12-4	CASSLEPFNSPLHF	TGTGCCAGCAGTTTAGAGCCCTTTAATTCACCCCTCCACTTT
NA	TRBD1	TRBJ1-1	15	TRBV5-1	CASSPETGLDTEAFF	TGCGCCAGCAGCCCCGAGACAGGGTTAGACACTGAAGCTTTCTTT
NA	NA	TRBJ2-7	12	TRBV12-3/TRBV12-4	CASSVDRYEQYF	TGTGCCAGCAGTGTGGACAGATACGAGCAGTACTTC
many	NA	TRBJ1-1	11	TRBV12-3/TRBV12-4	CASSFQGEAFF	TGTGCCAGCAGTTTCCAAGGTGAAGCTTTCTTT
NA	NA	TRBJ2-1	13	TRBV20-1	CSARGGSYNEQFF	TGCAGTGCTAGAGGGGGCTCCTACAATGAGCAGTTCTTC
many	NA	TRBJ1-1	14	TRBV12-3/TRBV12-4	CASRPQRGNTEAFF	TGTGCCAGCAGACCTCAGAGAGGGAACACTGAAGCTTTCTTT
many	TRBD1	TRBJ1-6	13	TRBV6-5	CASSWDRASPLHF	TGTGCCAGCAGTTGGGACAGGGCATCACCCCTCCACTTT
few	TRBD2	TRBJ2-1	13	TRBV20-1	CSASLAVMGEQFF	TGCAGTGCTAGTCTAGCGGTAATGGGGGAGCAGTTCTTC
few	NA	TRBJ1-5	17	TRBV20-1	CSARDSRPSGLGQPQHF	TGCAGTGCTAGAGATAGTCGGCCCTCGGGGCTAGGGCAGCCCCAGCATTTT
NA	NA	TRBJ1-5	10	TRBV29-1	CSVGGQPQHF	TGCAGCGTTGGAGGGCAGCCCCAGCATTTT
few	NA	TRBJ1-5	14	TRBV4-1	CASSRDKWGQPQHF	TGCGCCAGCAGCCGGGACAAATGGGGTCAGCCCCAGCATTTT
NA	NA	TRBJ2-2	15	TRBV5-6	CASSLELTGTGELFF	TGTGCCAGCAGTTTGGAACTGACGGGAACCGGGGAGCTGTTTTTT
NA	TRBD2	TRBJ2-1	18	TRBV7-7	CASSLGLAGLGSYNEQFF	TGTGCTAGCAGCTTAGGGCTAGCGGGATTGGGCTCCTACAATGAGCAGTTCTTC
few	NA	TRBJ2-5	13	TRBV5-1	CASSLATQETQYF	TGCGCCAGCAGCTTGGCAACACAAGAGACCCAGTACTTC
once	NA	TRBJ2-7	15	TRBV5-1	CASSSTGSSPYEQYF	TGCGCCAGCAGCTCTACGGGATCATCTCCCTACGAGCAGTACTTC
NA	TRBD2	TRBJ2-7	14	TRBV5-1	CASSSPGTTYEQYF	TGCGCCAGCAGCTCACCCGGGACTACCTACGAGCAGTACTTC
few	NA	TRBJ1-3	16	TRBV5-6	CASSQIRGMWGNTIYF	TGTGCCAGCAGCCAAATCCGGGGGATGTGGGGAAACACCATATATTTT
NA	NA	TRBJ2-3	14	TRBV7-6	CASSLGGVGDTQYF	TGTGCCAGCAGCTTAGGGGGAGTAGGAGATACGCAGTATTTT
few	TRBD1	TRBJ2-3	13	TRBV6-6	CASRTGSTDTQYF	TGTGCCAGCAGGACAGGGTCCACAGATACGCAGTATTTT
NA	NA	TRBJ2-1	13	TRBV5-6	CATTAGSYNEQFF	TGTGCCACGACGGCTGGCTCCTACAATGAGCAGTTCTTC
few	NA	TRBJ2-3	13	TRBV29-1	CSVEVDFTDTQYF	TGCAGCGTGGAGGTGGATTTCACAGATACGCAGTATTTT
few	TRBD1	TRBJ2-1	14	TRBV6-2/TRBV6-3	CASKAGQGNNEQFF	TGTGCCAGCAAGGCGGGACAGGGTAACAATGAGCAGTTCTTC
NA	NA	TRBJ2-2	16	TRBV9	CASSTARGMNTGELFF	TGTGCCAGCAGCACGGCGAGAGGGATGAACACCGGGGAGCTGTTTTTT
NA	TRBD2	TRBJ2-3	15	TRBV5-4	CASSFYAGGEDTQYF	TGTGCCAGCAGCTTCTACGCGGGAGGGGAAGATACGCAGTATTTT
NA	TRBD1	TRBJ1-5	16	TRBV7-2	CASSQGGRLSNQPQHF	TGTGCCAGCAGCCAAGGGGGCAGGTTGAGCAATCAGCCCCAGCATTTT
few	NA	TRBJ2-1	15	TRBV5-5	CASSLADSNYNEQFF	TGTGCCAGCAGCTTGGCGGACAGTAATTACAATGAGCAGTTCTTC
few	NA	TRBJ2-2	12	TRBV12-3/TRBV12-4	CASPSPTGELFF	TGTGCCAGCCCCTCCCCCACCGGGGAGCTGTTTTTT
few	TRBD1	TRBJ2-7	15	TRBV5-6	CASYRRGQGTYEQYF	TGTGCCAGCTATCGTAGGGGACAGGGGACTTACGAGCAGTACTTC
NA	NA	TRBJ1-1	14	TRBV10-3	CAISERTGRTEAFF	TGTGCCATCAGTGAGCGTACAGGGCGGACTGAAGCTTTCTTT
many	TRBD1	TRBJ1-1	15	TRBV5-1	CASSFTGTGSTEAFF	TGCGCCAGCAGCTTTACCGGGACAGGGTCCACTGAAGCTTTCTTT
NA	NA	TRBJ1-2	14	TRBV15	CATSEGVSYYGYTF	TGTGCCACCAGCGAAGGGGTCTCTTACTATGGCTACACCTTC
few	TRBD2	TRBJ2-5	16	TRBV11-3	CASSLGGTSGPETQYF	TGTGCCAGCAGCTTAGGTGGGACTAGCGGGCCAGAGACCCAGTACTTC
few	NA	TRBJ2-7	14	TRBV7-6	CASSLQTDTYEQYF	TGTGCCAGCAGCTTACAAACCGATACCTACGAGCAGTACTTC
few	NA	TRBJ1-2	18	TRBV28	CASSFAYRDGQLGYGYTF	TGTGCCAGCAGTTTCGCCTATAGGGATGGGCAGTTGGGCTATGGCTACACCTTC
NA	NA	TRBJ1-2	12	TRBV5-1	CASSLRQDGYTF	TGCGCCAGCAGCTTACGACAGGATGGCTACACCTTC
NA	NA	TRBJ1-2	14	TRBV6-5	CASSYKAQGQGYTF	TGTGCCAGCAGTTATAAGGCCCAGGGGCAAGGCTACACCTTC
many	NA	TRBJ1-2	15	TRBV20-1	CSARSGLGDNYGYTF	TGCAGTGCTAGAAGTGGGCTCGGGGACAACTATGGCTACACCTTC
few	TRBD2	TRBJ2-1	14	TRBV20-1	CSAESGGAYNEQFF	TGCAGTGCGGAAAGCGGGGGGGCCTACAATGAGCAGTTCTTC
few	NA	TRBJ1-1	13	TRBV20-1	CSAHLGQNTEAFF	TGCAGTGCCCACCTGGGACAGAACACTGAAGCTTTCTTT
few	NA	TRBJ2-7	15	TRBV20-1	CSARDPGAPTYEQYF	TGCAGTGCTAGAGATCCGGGGGCTCCCACCTACGAGCAGTACTTC
few	NA	TRBJ1-1	15	TRBV7-3	CASSLTFGGNTEAFF	TGTGCCAGCAGCTTAACGTTCGGGGGGAACACTGAAGCTTTCTTT